In this sample, the clone carrying this T cell receptor beta chain turned up many times. In TCRdb, the PCR reads were re-called with MiXCR into one record per CDR3 protein. The sample has tens of thousands of distinct CDR3 sequences, 17% seen once. The data were taken from a study of molecular identifiers for immune sequencing clone quantification. Germline-derived CDR1 and CDR2 are SGHVS and FNYEAQ. The J segment lost 3 bases and the V segment lost 5 bases, leaving 8 bases of the junction unmatched. This CDR3 contains 15 residues. The rearrangement links TRBV7-6 to TRBJ2-7; 9 bases agree with TRBD2. Source material: naive CD8+ T cells from blood, with Jurkat cell RNA spiked in. The subset here: FACS-sorted CD8+CD4-CCR7+CD45RA+ naive T cells. This receptor was obtained from a human donor in good health. Some libraries in this study had Jurkat cell RNA spiked in. The CDR3 nucleotides are TGTGCCAGCAGCCAACAGACTAGCGGATACTACGAGCAGTACTTC. Translating it yields CASSQQTSGYYEQYF. Supplemented by reference TRBV7-6 and TRBJ2-7, the full variable domain reads GAGVSQSPRYKVTKRGQDVALRCDPISGHVSLYWYRQALGQGPEFLTYFNYEAQQDKSGLPNDRFSAERPEGSISTLTIQRTEQRDSAMYRCASSQQTSGYYEQYFGPGTRLTVT.